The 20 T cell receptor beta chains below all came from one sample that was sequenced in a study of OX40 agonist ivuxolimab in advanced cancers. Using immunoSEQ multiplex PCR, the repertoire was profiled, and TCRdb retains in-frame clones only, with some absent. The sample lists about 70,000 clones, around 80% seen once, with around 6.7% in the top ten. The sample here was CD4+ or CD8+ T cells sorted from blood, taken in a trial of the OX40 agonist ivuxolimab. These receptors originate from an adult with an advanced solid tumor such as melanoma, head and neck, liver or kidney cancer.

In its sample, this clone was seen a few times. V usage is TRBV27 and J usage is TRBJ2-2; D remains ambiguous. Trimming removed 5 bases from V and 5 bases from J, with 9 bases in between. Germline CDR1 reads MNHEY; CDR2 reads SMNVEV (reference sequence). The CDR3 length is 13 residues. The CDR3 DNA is TGTGCCAGCAGTCTCCAGAGGACCGGGGAGCTGTTTTTT. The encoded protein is CASSLQRTGELFF.

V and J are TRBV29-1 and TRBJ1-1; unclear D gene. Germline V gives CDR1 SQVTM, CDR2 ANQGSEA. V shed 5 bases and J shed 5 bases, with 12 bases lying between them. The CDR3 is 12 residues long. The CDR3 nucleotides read TGCAGCGTTTCTCGGCCCGAAACTGAAGCTTTCTTT. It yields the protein CSVSRPETEAFF.

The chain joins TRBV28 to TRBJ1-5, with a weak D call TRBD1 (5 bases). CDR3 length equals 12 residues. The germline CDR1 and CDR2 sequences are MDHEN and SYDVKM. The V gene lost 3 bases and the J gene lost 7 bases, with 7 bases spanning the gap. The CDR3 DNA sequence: TGTGCCAGCAGTTTTGGGGGGCAGCCCCAGCATTTT. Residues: CASSFGGQPQHF.

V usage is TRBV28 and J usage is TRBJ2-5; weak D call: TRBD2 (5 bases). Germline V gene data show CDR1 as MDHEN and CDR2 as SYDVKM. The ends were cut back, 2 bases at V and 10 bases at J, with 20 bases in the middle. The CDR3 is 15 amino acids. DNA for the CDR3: TGTGCCAGCAGTTTAGAGCCAGCCGCAATGGAGGTCCAGTACTTC. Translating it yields CASSLEPAAMEVQYF. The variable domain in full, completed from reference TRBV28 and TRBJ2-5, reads DVKVTQSSRYLVKRTGEKVFLECVQDMDHENMFWYRQDPGLGLRLIYFSYDVKMKEKGDIPEGYSVSREKKERFSLILESASTNQTSMYLCASSLEPAAMEVQYFGPGTRLLVL.

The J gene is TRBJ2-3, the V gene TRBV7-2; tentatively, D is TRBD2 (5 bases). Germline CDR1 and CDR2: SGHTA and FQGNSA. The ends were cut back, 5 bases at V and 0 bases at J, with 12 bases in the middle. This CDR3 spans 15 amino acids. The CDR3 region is CASSPDYLSTDTQYF. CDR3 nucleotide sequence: TGTGCCAGCAGCCCAGACTACCTTAGCACAGATACGCAGTATTTT. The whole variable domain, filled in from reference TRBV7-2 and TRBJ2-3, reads GAGVSQSPSNKVTEKGKDVELRCDPISGHTALYWYRQSLGQGLEFLIYFQGNSAPDKSGLPSDRFSAERTGGSVSTLTIQRTQQEDSAVYLCASSPDYLSTDTQYFGPGTRLTVL.

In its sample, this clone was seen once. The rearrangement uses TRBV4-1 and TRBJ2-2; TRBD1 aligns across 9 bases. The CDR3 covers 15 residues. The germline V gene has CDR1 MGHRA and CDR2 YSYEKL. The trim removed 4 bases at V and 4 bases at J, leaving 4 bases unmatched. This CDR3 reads CASSPGQGPTGELFF. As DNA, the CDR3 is TGCGCCAGCAGCCCCGGACAGGGGCCCACCGGGGAGCTGTTTTTT.

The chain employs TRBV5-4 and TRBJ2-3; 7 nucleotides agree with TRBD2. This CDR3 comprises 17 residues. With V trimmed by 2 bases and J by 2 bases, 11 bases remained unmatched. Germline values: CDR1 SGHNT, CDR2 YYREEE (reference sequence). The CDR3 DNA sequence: TGTGCCAGCAGCTTTTCAGTCGCGAGCGGGGCCACAGATACGCAGTATTTT. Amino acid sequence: CASSFSVASGATDTQYF. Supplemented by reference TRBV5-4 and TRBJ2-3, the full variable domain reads ETGVTQSPTHLIKTRGQQVTLRCSSQSGHNTVSWYQQALGQGPQFIFQYYREEENGRGNFPPRFSGLQFPNYSSELNVNALELDDSALYLCASSFSVASGATDTQYFGPGTRLTVL.

The CDR3 here is CASSWDGSYEQYV. CDR3 nucleotides: TGTGCCAGCAGCTGGGACGGATCCTACGAGCAGTACGTC. The rearrangement joins TRBV7-2 to TRBJ2-7; the D call may be TRBD1 or TRBD2 (5 bases each). The V end lost 4 bases, the J end lost 1 base, and 8 bases lay between the germline ends. CDR1 is SGHTA and CDR2 is FQGNSA in the germline V gene. The CDR3 length is 13 residues.

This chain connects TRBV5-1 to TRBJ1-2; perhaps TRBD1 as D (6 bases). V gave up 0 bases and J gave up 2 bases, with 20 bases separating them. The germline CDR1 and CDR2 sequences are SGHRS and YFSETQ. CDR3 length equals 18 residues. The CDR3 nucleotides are TGCGCCAGCAGCTTGGCTTCCTTCTCGTTGGGGACAAACTATGGCTACACCTTC. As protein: CASSLASFSLGTNYGYTF.

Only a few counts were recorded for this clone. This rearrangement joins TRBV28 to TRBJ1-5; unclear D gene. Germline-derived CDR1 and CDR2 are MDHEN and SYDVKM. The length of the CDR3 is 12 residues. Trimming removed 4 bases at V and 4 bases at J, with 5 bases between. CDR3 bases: TGTGCCAGCAGTTCCGCTAATCAGCCCCAGCATTTT. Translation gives CASSSANQPQHF.

CDR3 sequence reads: CASSNPGTGATEAFF. The CDR3 DNA sequence: TGTGCCAGCAGTAACCCCGGGACAGGGGCCACTGAAGCTTTCTTT. The V call is TRBV25-1, the J call TRBJ1-1, with 10 bases matching TRBD1. In germline, CDR1 is MGHDK, CDR2 SYGVNS. V shed 5 bases and J 4 bases; nucleotides not matched to a gene: 7. This CDR3 has 15 amino acids.

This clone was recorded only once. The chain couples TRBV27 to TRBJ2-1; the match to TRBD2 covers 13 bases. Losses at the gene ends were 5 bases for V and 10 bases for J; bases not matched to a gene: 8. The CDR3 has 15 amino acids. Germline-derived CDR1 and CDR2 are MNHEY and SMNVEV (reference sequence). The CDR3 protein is CASSQGTSGTTEQFF. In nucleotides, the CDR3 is TGTGCCAGCAGTCAGGGGACTAGCGGGACCACCGAGCAGTTCTTC.

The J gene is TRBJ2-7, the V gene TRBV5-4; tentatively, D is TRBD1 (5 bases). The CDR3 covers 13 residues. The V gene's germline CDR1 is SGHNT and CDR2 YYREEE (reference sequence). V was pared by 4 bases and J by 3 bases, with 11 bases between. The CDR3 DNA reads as TGTGCCAGCAGCCGCGGACAAAACTACGAGCAGTACTTC. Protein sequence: CASSRGQNYEQYF. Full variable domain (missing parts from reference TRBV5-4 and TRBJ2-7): ETGVTQSPTHLIKTRGQQVTLRCSSQSGHNTVSWYQQALGQGPQFIFQYYREEENGRGNFPPRFSGLQFPNYSSELNVNALELDDSALYLCASSRGQNYEQYFGPGTRLTVT.

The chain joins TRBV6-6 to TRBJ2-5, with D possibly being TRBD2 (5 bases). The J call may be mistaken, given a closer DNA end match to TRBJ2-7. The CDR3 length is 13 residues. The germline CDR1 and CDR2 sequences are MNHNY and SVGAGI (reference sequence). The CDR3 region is CASSLSGSYEQYF. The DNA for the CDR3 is TGTGCCAGCAGTTTGAGCGGCTCCTACGAGCAGTACTTC.

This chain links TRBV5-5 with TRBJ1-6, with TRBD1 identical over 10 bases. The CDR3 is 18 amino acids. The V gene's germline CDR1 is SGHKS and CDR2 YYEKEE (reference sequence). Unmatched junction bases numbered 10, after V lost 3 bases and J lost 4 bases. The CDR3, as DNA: TGTGCCAGCAGCTCGACAGGGGGCGGCCCAACGTATAATTCACCCCTCCACTTT. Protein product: CASSSTGGGPTYNSPLHF.

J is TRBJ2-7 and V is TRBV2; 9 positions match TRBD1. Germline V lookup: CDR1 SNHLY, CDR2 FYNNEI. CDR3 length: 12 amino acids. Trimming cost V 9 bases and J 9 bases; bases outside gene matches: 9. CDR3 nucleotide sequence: TGTGCCAGGGGACAGGGAAGAGAGGCGCAGTACTTC. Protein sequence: CARGQGREAQYF.

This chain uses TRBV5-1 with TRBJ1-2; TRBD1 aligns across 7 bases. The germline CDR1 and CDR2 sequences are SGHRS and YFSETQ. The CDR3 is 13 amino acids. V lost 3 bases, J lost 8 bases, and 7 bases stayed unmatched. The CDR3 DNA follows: TGCGCCAGCAGCTCCGAGACAGGGCGCGGCTACACCTTC. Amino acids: CASSSETGRGYTF.

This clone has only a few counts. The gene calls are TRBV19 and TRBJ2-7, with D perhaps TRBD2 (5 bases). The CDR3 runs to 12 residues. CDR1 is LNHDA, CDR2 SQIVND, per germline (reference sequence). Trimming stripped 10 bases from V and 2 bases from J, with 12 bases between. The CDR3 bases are TGTGCCACTACGGACGGGGCCTACGAGCAGTACTTC. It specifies CATTDGAYEQYF.

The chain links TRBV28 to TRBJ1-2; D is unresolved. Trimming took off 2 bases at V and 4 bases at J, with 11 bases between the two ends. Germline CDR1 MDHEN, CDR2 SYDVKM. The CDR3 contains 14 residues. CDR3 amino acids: CASSLAGISYGYTF. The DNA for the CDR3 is TGTGCCAGCAGTTTAGCCGGGATCTCCTATGGCTACACCTTC.

CDR3 nucleotides: TGCGCCAGCAGCTTGGGCTGGACTAGCGGGGGGGCTGTGACAGATACGCAGTATTTT. Translated, it gives CASSLGWTSGGAVTDTQYF. This chain uses TRBV5-1 with TRBJ2-3, with 15 bases matching TRBD2. The CDR3 sequence is 19 residues long. V lost 0 bases to trimming and J lost 3 bases; unmatched junction nucleotides: 8. The germline CDR1 and CDR2 sequences are SGHRS and YFSETQ.